Here is one T cell receptor (beta chain) with its context. Between the trimmed V and J ends, which lost 7 bases and 9 bases, there was a span of 23 bases. The CDR3 is 15 amino acids. The germline V gene encodes CDR1 SGHRS and CDR2 YFSETQ. This sample is drawn from a study of blood T cell repertoires in COVID-19. Whole-study context: Samples came from the United States, Italy and Spain, spanning acute and convalescent COVID-19. PBMCs, B-cell-depleted T cells, or T cells were the source of the cDNA or gDNA that made up the material.

Original processing notes: Amplification of reference gene primers was used by the study to estimate nucleated cell counts. This table comes from immunoSEQ multiplex PCR, and its TCRdb copy is limited to in-frame clones, with some not included. V and J calls and clone size come straight from that table; D and trimming were deduced from the DNA. This repertoire shows approximately 140,000 clones, 80% found once; its top ten account for approximately 12%. The material sequenced was peripheral blood. This TCR derives from a man aged 55 to 69 with active or convalescent COVID-19. The chain combines TRBV5-1 with TRBJ2-4; D gene ambiguous. This chain's CDR3 is CASGLNSAGRGIQYF. The CDR3 coding sequence is TGCGCCAGCGGTTTAAACTCGGCCGGTAGAGGCATTCAGTACTTC.